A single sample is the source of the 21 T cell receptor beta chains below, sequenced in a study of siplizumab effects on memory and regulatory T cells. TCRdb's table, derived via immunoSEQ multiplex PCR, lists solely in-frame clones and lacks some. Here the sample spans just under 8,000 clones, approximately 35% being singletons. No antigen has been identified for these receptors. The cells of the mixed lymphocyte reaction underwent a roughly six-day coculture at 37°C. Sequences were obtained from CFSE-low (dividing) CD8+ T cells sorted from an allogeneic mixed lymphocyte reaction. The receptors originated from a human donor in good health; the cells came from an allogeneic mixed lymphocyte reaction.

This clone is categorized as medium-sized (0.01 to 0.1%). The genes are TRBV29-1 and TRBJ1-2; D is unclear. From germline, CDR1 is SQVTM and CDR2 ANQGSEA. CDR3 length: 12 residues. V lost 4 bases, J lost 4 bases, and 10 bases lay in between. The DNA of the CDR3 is TGCAGCGTTGTTGTGGAGTTCTATGGCTACACCTTC. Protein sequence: CSVVVEFYGYTF.

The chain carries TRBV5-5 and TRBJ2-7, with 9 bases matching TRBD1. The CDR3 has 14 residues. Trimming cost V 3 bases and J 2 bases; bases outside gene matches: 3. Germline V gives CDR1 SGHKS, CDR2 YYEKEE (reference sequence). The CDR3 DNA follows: TGTGCCAGCAGCTGGGGACAGGGTGCCTACGAGCAGTACTTC. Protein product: CASSWGQGAYEQYF.

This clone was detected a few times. The CDR3 DNA is TGCGCCAGCAGCCAAGGGCTGGGAGGGGTCTGGTATGAGCAGTTCTTC. Translation gives CASSQGLGGVWYEQFF. This chain joins TRBV4-3 and TRBJ2-1; 7 bases fit TRBD2. J was trimmed by 8 bases and V by 1 base; bases with no gene match: 11. Germline V gene lookup returns CDR1 LGHNA and CDR2 YSLEER. There are 16 residues in the CDR3.

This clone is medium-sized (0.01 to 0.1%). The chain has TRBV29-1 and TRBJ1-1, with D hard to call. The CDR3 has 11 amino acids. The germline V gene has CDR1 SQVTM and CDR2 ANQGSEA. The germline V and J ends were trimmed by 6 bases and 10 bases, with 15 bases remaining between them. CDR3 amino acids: CSVPRGSTAFF. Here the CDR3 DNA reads TGCAGCGTCCCGCGCGGGTCCACAGCTTTCTTT.

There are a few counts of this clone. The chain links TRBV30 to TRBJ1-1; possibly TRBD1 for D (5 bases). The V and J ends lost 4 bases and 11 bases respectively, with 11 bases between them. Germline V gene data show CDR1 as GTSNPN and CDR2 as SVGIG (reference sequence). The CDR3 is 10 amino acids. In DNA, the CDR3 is TGTGCCTGGACGGGACCTTGGGCTTTCTTT. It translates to CAWTGPWAFF.

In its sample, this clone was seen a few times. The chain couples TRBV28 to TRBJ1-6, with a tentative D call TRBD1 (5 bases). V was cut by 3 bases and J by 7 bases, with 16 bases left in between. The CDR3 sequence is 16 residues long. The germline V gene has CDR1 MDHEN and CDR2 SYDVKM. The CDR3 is CASSLVFTGLNSPLHF. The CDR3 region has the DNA TGTGCCAGCAGTTTGGTCTTTACAGGCCTAAATTCACCCCTCCACTTT. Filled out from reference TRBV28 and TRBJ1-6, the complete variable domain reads DVKVTQSSRYLVKRTGEKVFLECVQDMDHENMFWYRQDPGLGLRLIYFSYDVKMKEKGDIPEGYSVSREKKERFSLILESASTNQTSMYLCASSLVFTGLNSPLHFGNGTRLTVT.

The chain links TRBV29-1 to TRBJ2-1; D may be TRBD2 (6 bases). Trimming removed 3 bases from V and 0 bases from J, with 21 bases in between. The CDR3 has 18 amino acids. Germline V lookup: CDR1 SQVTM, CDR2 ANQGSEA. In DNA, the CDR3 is TGCAGCGTTGAGCGGGCGTGGAGGGGTAGCGGCTCCTACAATGAGCAGTTCTTC. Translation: CSVERAWRGSGSYNEQFF.

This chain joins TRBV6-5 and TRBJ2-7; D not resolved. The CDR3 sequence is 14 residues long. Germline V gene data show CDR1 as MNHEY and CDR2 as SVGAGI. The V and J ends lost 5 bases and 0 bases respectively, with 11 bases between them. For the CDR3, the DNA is TGTGCCAGCAGTGAGTGGACGGGCTCCTACGAGCAGTACTTC. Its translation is CASSEWTGSYEQYF.

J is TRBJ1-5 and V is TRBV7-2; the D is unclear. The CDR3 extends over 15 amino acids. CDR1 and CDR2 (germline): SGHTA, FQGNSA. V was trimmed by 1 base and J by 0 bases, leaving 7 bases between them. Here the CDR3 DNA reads TGTGCCAGCAGCTTAGATGGAGGTAGCAATCAGCCCCAGCATTTT. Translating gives CASSLDGGSNQPQHF.

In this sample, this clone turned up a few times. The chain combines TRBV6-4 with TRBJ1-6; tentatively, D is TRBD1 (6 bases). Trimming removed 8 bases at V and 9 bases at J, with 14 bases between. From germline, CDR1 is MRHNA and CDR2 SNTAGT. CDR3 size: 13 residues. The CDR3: CASRQALGSPLHF. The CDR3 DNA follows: TGTGCCAGCCGACAGGCATTGGGTTCACCCCTCCACTTT.

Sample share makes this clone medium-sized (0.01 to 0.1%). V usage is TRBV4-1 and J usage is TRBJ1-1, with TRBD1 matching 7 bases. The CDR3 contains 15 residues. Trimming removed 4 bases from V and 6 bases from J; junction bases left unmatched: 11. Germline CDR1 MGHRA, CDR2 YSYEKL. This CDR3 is CASSLQFDRVSEAFF. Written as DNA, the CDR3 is TGCGCCAGCAGCCTACAATTCGACAGGGTCTCTGAAGCTTTCTTT.

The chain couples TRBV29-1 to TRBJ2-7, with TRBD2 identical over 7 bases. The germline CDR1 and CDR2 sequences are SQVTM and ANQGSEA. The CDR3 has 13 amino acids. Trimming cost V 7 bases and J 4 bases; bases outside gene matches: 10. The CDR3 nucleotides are TGCAGCGGCCTAGCGGATGACTCATACGAGCAGTACTTC. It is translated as CSGLADDSYEQYF.

In DNA, the CDR3 is TGTGCCAGCAGCTTCGGGACGGGAACCTACGAGCAGTACTTC. Encoded protein: CASSFGTGTYEQYF. The V call is TRBV5-8, the J call TRBJ2-7, with D possibly being TRBD1 or TRBD2 (5 bases each). V was pared by 2 bases and J by 2 bases, with 11 bases between. This CDR3 region has 14 residues. The V gene's germline CDR1 is SGHTS and CDR2 YDEGEE.

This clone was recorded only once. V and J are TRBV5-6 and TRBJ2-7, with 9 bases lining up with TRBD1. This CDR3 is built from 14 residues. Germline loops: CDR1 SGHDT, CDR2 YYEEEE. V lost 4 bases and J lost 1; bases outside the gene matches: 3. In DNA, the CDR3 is TGTGCCAGCAGCGTAGGACAGGGGTCCTACGAGCAGTACTTC. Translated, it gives CASSVGQGSYEQYF.

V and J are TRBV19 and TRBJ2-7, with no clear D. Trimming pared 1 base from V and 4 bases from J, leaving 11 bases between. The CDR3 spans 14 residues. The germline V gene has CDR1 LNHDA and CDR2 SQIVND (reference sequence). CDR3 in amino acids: CASSIGQDGYEQYF. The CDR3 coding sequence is TGTGCCAGTAGTATAGGCCAGGATGGGTACGAGCAGTACTTC.

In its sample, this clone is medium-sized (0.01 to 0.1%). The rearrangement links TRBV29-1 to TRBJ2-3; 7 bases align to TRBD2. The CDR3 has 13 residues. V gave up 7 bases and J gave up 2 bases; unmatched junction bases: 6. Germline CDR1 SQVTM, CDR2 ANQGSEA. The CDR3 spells CSGASGYTDTQYF. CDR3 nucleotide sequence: TGCAGCGGGGCTAGCGGATACACAGATACGCAGTATTTT.

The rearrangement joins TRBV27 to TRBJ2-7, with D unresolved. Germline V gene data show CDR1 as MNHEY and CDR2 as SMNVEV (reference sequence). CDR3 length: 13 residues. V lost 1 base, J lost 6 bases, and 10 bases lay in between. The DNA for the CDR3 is TGTGCCAGCAGTTTATGGAACTTCGGCGAGCAGTACTTC. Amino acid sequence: CASSLWNFGEQYF.

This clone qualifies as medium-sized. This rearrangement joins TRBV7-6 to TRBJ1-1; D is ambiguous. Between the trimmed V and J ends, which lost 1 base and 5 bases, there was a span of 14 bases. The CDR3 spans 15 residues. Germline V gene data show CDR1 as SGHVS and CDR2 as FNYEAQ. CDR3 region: CASSLEAEVRTEAFF. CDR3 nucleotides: TGTGCCAGCAGCTTAGAGGCGGAGGTTCGTACTGAAGCTTTCTTT. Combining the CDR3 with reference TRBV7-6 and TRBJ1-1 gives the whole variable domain GAGVSQSPRYKVTKRGQDVALRCDPISGHVSLYWYRQALGQGPEFLTYFNYEAQQDKSGLPNDRFSAERPEGSISTLTIQRTEQRDSAMYRCASSLEAEVRTEAFFGQGTRLTVV.

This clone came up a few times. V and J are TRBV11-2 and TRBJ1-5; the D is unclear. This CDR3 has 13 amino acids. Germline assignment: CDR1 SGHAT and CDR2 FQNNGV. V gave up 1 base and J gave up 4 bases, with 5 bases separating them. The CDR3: CASSLGENQPQHF. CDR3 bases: TGTGCCAGCAGCTTAGGGGAAAATCAGCCCCAGCATTTT. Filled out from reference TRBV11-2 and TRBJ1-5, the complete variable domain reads EAGVAQSPRYKIIEKRQSVAFWCNPISGHATLYWYQQILGQGPKLLIQFQNNGVVDDSQLPKDRFSAERLKGVDSTLKIQPAKLEDSAVYLCASSLGENQPQHFGDGTRLSIL.

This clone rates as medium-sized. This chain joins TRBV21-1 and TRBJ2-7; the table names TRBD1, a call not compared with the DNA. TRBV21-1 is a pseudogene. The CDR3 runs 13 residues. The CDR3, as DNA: TGTGCCAGCAGCCGGGACAGGGTAAAAGGGCAGTACTTC. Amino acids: CASSRDRVKGQYF.

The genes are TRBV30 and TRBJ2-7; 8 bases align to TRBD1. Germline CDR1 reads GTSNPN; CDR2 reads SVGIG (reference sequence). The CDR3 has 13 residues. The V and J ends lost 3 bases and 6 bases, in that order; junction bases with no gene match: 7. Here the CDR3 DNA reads TGTGCCTGGAGCCCCGGGACAGGTAGCGAGCAGTACTTC. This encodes CAWSPGTGSEQYF.